The 29 T cell receptor beta chains in this list originate from one sample, sequenced in a study of T cells in women clearing cervical HPV infection. Produced via immunoSEQ multiplex PCR; TCRdb's table is partial and in-frame only. The sample has about 35,000 clones. The sample was blood buffy coat. The receptors were gathered from a woman between 18 and 69 years old with a cervical HPV16 infection that either progressed to CIN3+ or cleared (not recorded which).

A note on this clone: The CDR3 end is not reached by the read, which stops 3 residues before it; the germline J gene fills it in. V is TRBV29-1 and J is TRBJ2-1; 7 bases are shared with TRBD1. V gave up 6 bases and J gave up 2 bases; unmatched junction bases: 19. The CDR3 spans 18 residues. Per germline, CDR1 SQVTM and CDR2 ANQGSEA. This CDR3 reads CSVMGEIQGKHAYNEQFF. CDR3 bases read: TGCAGCGTCATGGGGGAGATACAGGGGAAGCACGCCTACAATGAG.

The CDR3 region is CASRGGSSYYGYTF. The DNA read from the CDR3 is TGTGCCAGTCGGGGAGGGAGCAGTTACTATGGC. The genes are TRBV19 and TRBJ1-2; D is unresolved. The read falls 3 residues short of the CDR3 end, and the missing part is taken from the germline J gene. The CDR3 extends over 14 amino acids. In germline, CDR1 is LNHDA, CDR2 SQIVND (reference sequence). V lost 8 bases and J 3 bases, leaving 16 bases between the germline ends.

Comment on this clone: The CDR3 end is not reached by the read, which stops 3 residues before it; the germline J gene fills it in. The V call is TRBV2, the J call TRBJ1-2; D not resolved. Looked up from germline, CDR1 is SNHLY and CDR2 is FYNNEI. The CDR3 has 14 amino acids. The CDR3 bases that were read are TGTGCCAGCAGTGACGTAGCATCTAGGAATGAC. This codes for CASSDVASRND. The complete CDR3 protein is CASSDVASRNDYTF. Full variable domain (rest looked up from reference TRBV2 and TRBJ1-2): EPEVTQTPSHQVTQMGQEVILRCVPISNHLYFYWYRQILGQKVEFLVSFYNNEISEKSEIFDDQFSVERPDGSNFTLKIRSTKLEDSAMYFCASSDVASRNDYTFGSGTRLTVV.

As regards this clone: Read data end 3 residues before the CDR3 end; the end is taken from the germline J gene. The V call is TRBV14, the J call TRBJ2-1; TRBD2 matches at 11 bases. V lost 5 bases, J lost 9 bases, and 12 bases stayed unmatched. Per the germline V gene, CDR1 is SGHDN and CDR2 is FVKESK. This CDR3 has 16 residues. The CDR3 here is CASSYRQTSGVVEQFF. The CDR3 DNA, read in part, is TGTGCCAGCAGCTACCGTCAGACTAGCGGGGTTGTTGAG.

For this clone: The read gets to within 3 residues of the CDR3 end, and the germline J gene fills in the rest. The genes are TRBV19 and TRBJ2-3, with D tentatively TRBD1 (6 bases). Looked up from germline, CDR1 is LNHDA and CDR2 is SQIVND (reference sequence). V lost 5 bases, J lost 2 bases, and 11 bases lay in between. The CDR3 is 14 residues long. The CDR3 is CASSPGQNTDTQYF. CDR3 bases read: TGTGCCAGTAGTCCAGGACAGAACACAGATACG. The whole variable domain, filled in from reference TRBV19 and TRBJ2-3, reads DGGITQSPKYLFRKEGQNVTLSCEQNLNHDAMYWYRQDPGQGLRLIYYSQIVNDFQKGDIAEGYSVSREKKESFPLTVTSAQKNPTAFYLCASSPGQNTDTQYFGPGTRLTVL.

A word on this clone: The sequence runs out 3 residues before the end of the CDR3; the remainder is reconstructed from the germline J gene. The chain carries TRBV5-1 and TRBJ2-7; the D is unclear. CDR3 length equals 12 residues. Germline CDR1 SGHRS, CDR2 YFSETQ. Trimming removed 0 bases at V and 2 bases at J, with 3 bases between. CDR3 sequence reads: CASSLVAYEQYF. Incomplete CDR3 DNA: TGCGCCAGCAGCTTGGTCGCCTACGAG. The full variable domain, its missing parts supplied by reference TRBV5-1 and TRBJ2-7, is KAGVTQTPRYLIKTRGQQVTLSCSPISGHRSVSWYQQTPGQGLQFLFEYFSETQRNKGNFPGRFSGRQFSNSRSEMNVSTLELGDSALYLCASSLVAYEQYFGPGTRLTVT.

About this clone: The read terminates 3 residues ahead of where the CDR3 ends, so the germline J gene completes it. The V gene is TRBV5-1, the J gene TRBJ1-1, with TRBD1 identical over 10 bases. Germline V gives CDR1 SGHRS, CDR2 YFSETQ. Trimming removed 3 bases from V and 3 bases from J; junction bases left unmatched: 17. There are 19 residues in the CDR3. The CDR3: CASSSQKSGTGVSDTEAFF. The sequenced CDR3 bases are TGCGCCAGCAGCTCACAAAAATCCGGGACAGGGGTGTCGGACACTGAA.

About this clone itself: The read ends 3 residues before the CDR3 terminus; that terminus is restored from the germline J gene. The chain couples TRBV18 to TRBJ1-2; 7 bases map to TRBD1. This CDR3 contains 16 residues. Per germline, CDR1 KGHSH and CDR2 LQKENI. CDR3 loop: CASSPRSPGQTYDYTF. The CDR3 bases that were read are TGTGCCAGCTCACCAAGAAGTCCGGGACAGACCTACGAC.

Remarks on this clone: Sequence at one end of the junction differs from germline and may be a read error. The CDR3 end lies 3 residues beyond the end of the read and is filled in from the germline J gene. The V call is TRBV4-2, the J call TRBJ1-3; D ambiguous. This CDR3 spans 16 amino acids. Germline CDR1 and CDR2: LGHNA and YNFKEQ. Partial CDR3 DNA: TGCGCCAGCAGCCAAGATCTTGGCTCATCCGGAAACACC. It specifies CASSQDLGSSGNT. In full, the CDR3 reads CASSQDLGSSGNTIYF.

In the case of this clone: The sequence runs out 3 residues before the end of the CDR3; the remainder is reconstructed from the germline J gene. The chain joins TRBV7-8 to TRBJ1-5; D might be TRBD1 (6 bases). V lost 2 bases to trimming and J lost 4 bases, with 18 bases between them. Germline V lookup: CDR1 SGHVS, CDR2 FQNEAQ. CDR3 size: 17 residues. The covered CDR3 bases are TGTGCCAGCAGCTTACTTGGCGGCGATAGGGGGAATCAGCCC. Translation gives CASSLLGGDRGNQP. The CDR3 in full is CASSLLGGDRGNQPQHF.

CDR3: CASSLMLEGAVPYTF. CDR3 bases read: TGTGCCAGCAGCTTAATGCTCGAGGGGGCGGTCCCC. The chain combines TRBV7-8 with TRBJ1-2; 7 bases map to TRBD1. Read sequence stops 3 residues before the CDR3 end, and the germline J gene provides the missing end. The CDR3 is 15 residues long. Germline-derived CDR1 and CDR2 are SGHVS and FQNEAQ.

Of note for this clone: The read stops 3 residues short of the end of the CDR3; the missing end is completed from the germline J gene. The V gene is TRBV18, the J gene TRBJ2-1; 7 bases match TRBD2. Germline CDR1 KGHSH, CDR2 LQKENI. J gave up 4 bases and V 4 bases, and 13 bases lay outside the gene matches. The CDR3 covers 17 residues. CDR3 DNA (partial): TGTGCCAGCTCACTATCCACGGGACTAAATAAATACAATGAG. It codes for CASSLSTGLNKYNE. The CDR3 as a whole reads CASSLSTGLNKYNEQFF.

As concerns this clone: The read terminates 3 residues ahead of where the CDR3 ends, so the germline J gene completes it. The rearrangement links TRBV11-3 to TRBJ2-1; D is ambiguous. The germline V gene has CDR1 SGHNT and CDR2 YENEEA. V lost 5 bases, J lost 7 bases, and 12 bases lay in between. CDR3 size: 13 residues. CDR3 DNA (partial): TGTGCCAGCAGCCCCCGTGGCAGGAATGAG. Translation: CASSPRGRNE. The whole CDR3 sequence is CASSPRGRNEQFF.

Turning to this clone: The CDR3 end lies 3 residues beyond the end of the read and is filled in from the germline J gene. The chain links TRBV2 to TRBJ2-5, with 9 bases identical to TRBD2. Trimming at V came to 6 bases and at J to 5 bases, leaving 7 bases not matched to a gene. The CDR3 sequence is 14 residues long. Germline V lookup: CDR1 SNHLY, CDR2 FYNNEI. Partial CDR3 DNA: TGTGCCAGCAGACCCGGGACTAGCAAGGAGACC. This sequence encodes CASRPGTSKET. The full-length CDR3 reads as CASRPGTSKETQYF.

In regard to this clone: The sequence runs out 3 residues before the end of the CDR3; the remainder is reconstructed from the germline J gene. The chain employs TRBV19 and TRBJ1-1, with 7 bases matching TRBD1. From germline, CDR1 is LNHDA and CDR2 SQIVND (reference sequence). The V gene end was trimmed by 6 bases and the J gene end by 3 bases; junction bases not matched to a gene: 4. The CDR3 is made up of 13 amino acids. CDR3 residues: CASSSTGYTEAFF. Partial CDR3 DNA: TGTGCCAGTAGCTCGACAGGGTACACTGAA.

Note on this clone: The read finishes 3 residues shy of the CDR3 end, and the germline J gene is used to complete it. The chain recombines TRBV2 with TRBJ2-1, with 7 bases identical to TRBD1. CDR1 SNHLY and CDR2 FYNNEI come from the germline V gene. The trim removed 6 bases at V and 9 bases at J, leaving 14 bases unmatched. This CDR3 contains 15 residues. The CDR3 is CASSPDRAAWGEQFF. The covered CDR3 bases are TGTGCCAGCAGCCCCGACAGGGCCGCTTGGGGTGAG.

Turning to this clone: The read finishes 3 residues shy of the CDR3 end, and the germline J gene is used to complete it. The genes are TRBV6-2 or TRBV6-3 and TRBJ2-1; no definite D call. The CDR3 totals 11 residues. V was pared by 6 bases and J by 4 bases, with 4 bases between. Looked up from germline, CDR1 is MNHEY and CDR2 is SVGEGT. This chain's CDR3 is CASSPYNEQFF. The CDR3 DNA, read in part, is TGTGCCAGCAGCCCTTACAATGAG.

With respect to this clone: Read coverage stops 3 residues before the CDR3 terminus; the germline J gene supplies the remainder. The chain employs TRBV6-2 or TRBV6-3 and TRBJ1-1; a possible D gene is TRBD1 (6 bases). The CDR3 is 11 residues long. Germline lookup yields CDR1 MNHEY and CDR2 SVGEGT. The CDR3 protein is CASSSQGKAFF. CDR3 DNA, as far as it was read: TGTGCCAGCAGCTCACAGGGAAAA.

With regard to this clone: Coverage ceases 3 residues before the CDR3 finishes, and the germline J gene fills in the end. The chain links TRBV4-2 to TRBJ1-2; D not certain. Trimming cost V 0 bases and J 1 base, with 9 bases left between them. This CDR3 has 15 amino acids. The germline V gene encodes CDR1 LGHNA and CDR2 YNFKEQ. The CDR3 reads CASSQDLAGNYGYTF. The part of the CDR3 DNA that was read is TGTGCCAGCAGCCAAGATCTCGCGGGTAACTATGGC.

In the case of this clone: From the germline J gene comes the end of the CDR3, since the read stops 3 residues before it. The chain recombines TRBV7-8 with TRBJ2-7; 12 bases are a match to TRBD2. Germline V gene lookup returns CDR1 SGHVS and CDR2 FQNEAQ. Unmatched junction bases numbered 5, after V lost 6 bases and J lost 2 bases. This CDR3 contains 15 residues. The CDR3 bases that were read are TGTGCCAGCAGTTTACGGACTAGCGGGGCCTACGAG. It codes for CASSLRTSGAYE. The complete CDR3 reads CASSLRTSGAYEQYF.

The CDR3 reads CASSERTGAGGQYF. The DNA read from the CDR3 is TGTGCCAGCAGTGAGCGGACAGGGGCCGGTGGT. This chain uses TRBV2 with TRBJ2-4; 9 bases map to TRBD1. Read coverage stops 3 residues before the CDR3 terminus; the germline J gene supplies the remainder. CDR3 length equals 14 residues. Germline V gene sequence: CDR1 SNHLY, CDR2 FYNNEI.

Remarks on this clone: The DNA ends 3 residues before the CDR3 does, and the rest of the CDR3 is filled in from the germline J gene. The chain combines TRBV6-2 or TRBV6-3 with TRBJ1-2; TRBD1 matches 7 bases. The CDR3 is 14 amino acids. Germline CDR1 reads MNHEY; CDR2 reads SVGEGT. V shed 6 bases and J 3 bases; nucleotides not matched to a gene: 7. The CDR3 sequence is CASRPTGLYYGYTF. The sequenced CDR3 bases are TGTGCCAGCAGACCGACAGGGCTATACTATGGC.

As concerns this clone: With the read ending 3 residues before the CDR3 end, the germline J gene is used to fill in that end. V gene TRBV5-1 combines with J gene TRBJ1-1; no firm D call. Germline values: CDR1 SGHRS, CDR2 YFSETQ. V shed 2 bases and J shed 3 bases, with 11 bases lying between them. The CDR3 runs 14 residues. Here the CDR3 reads CASSFSPGYTEAFF. CDR3 DNA, as far as it was read: TGCGCCAGCAGCTTCAGCCCGGGGTACACTGAA.

Points on this clone: The CDR3 end falls 3 residues outside the read, so it is completed with the germline J gene. The chain combines TRBV18 with TRBJ2-4; TRBD1 agrees at 9 bases. Looked up from germline, CDR1 is KGHSH and CDR2 is LQKENI. The CDR3 spans 15 residues. CDR3 DNA, as far as it was read: TGTGCCAGCTCTCCCGGGACAGGGTTTAACTATGGT. It encodes CASSPGTGFNYG. In full, the CDR3 is CASSPGTGFNYGQYF.

On this clone itself: With the read ending 3 residues before the CDR3 end, the germline J gene is used to fill in that end. The chain is built from TRBV20-1 and TRBJ2-7; TRBD1 agrees at 7 bases. This CDR3 spans 15 amino acids. V shed 5 bases and J 6 bases; nucleotides not matched to a gene: 16. CDR1 and CDR2 from the germline V gene are DFQATT and SNEGSKA (reference sequence). Partial CDR3 DNA: TGCAGTGCTCCCATCGGAGCAGGGGGATTAGGCGAG. Translated, it gives CSAPIGAGGLGE. The whole CDR3 protein is CSAPIGAGGLGEQYF.

As concerns this clone: The missing CDR3 end, 3 residues past where the read stops, is filled in from the germline J gene. The chain is built from TRBV20-1 and TRBJ1-4, with 7 bases lining up with TRBD1. V shed 6 bases and J 8 bases; nucleotides not matched to a gene: 9. From germline, CDR1 is DFQATT and CDR2 SNEGSKA (reference sequence). This CDR3 contains 13 residues. CDR3 bases read: TGCAGTGCAAGACAGGGATTAGGAGAAAAA. Translating gives CSARQGLGEK. The full CDR3 protein is CSARQGLGEKLFF.

The sequenced part of the CDR3 DNA is TGTGCCAGCAGCCTAACCGGGACACACGACTACGAC. Translated: CASSLTGTHDYD. The full-length CDR3 reads as CASSLTGTHDYDYTF. This sequence joins TRBV6-2 or TRBV6-3 and TRBJ1-2; possible D gene TRBD1, 6 bases. The sequenced fragment ends 3 residues before the CDR3 boundary, so the rest is inferred from the germline J gene. CDR3 length equals 15 residues. CDR1 and CDR2 from the germline V gene are MNHEY and SVGEGT.

On this clone: The read gets to within 3 residues of the CDR3 end, and the germline J gene fills in the rest. V usage is TRBV18 and J usage is TRBJ1-2; no reliable D call. With 2 bases removed from V and 4 bases from J, the gap between germline ends came to 14 bases. Germline V lookup: CDR1 KGHSH, CDR2 LQKENI. The length of the CDR3 is 15 residues. This CDR3 is CASSPNSAGAYGYTF. The CDR3 DNA, read in part, is TGTGCCAGCTCACCAAACTCGGCAGGCGCCTATGGC.

In regard to this clone: The read terminates 3 residues before the CDR3 end, so the remaining end is supplied by the germline J gene. The chain is built from TRBV7-8 and TRBJ1-6, with D possibly matching TRBD1 (5 bases). Trimming stripped 7 bases from V and 7 bases from J, with 20 bases between. CDR1 and CDR2 (germline): SGHVS, FQNEAQ. The CDR3 spans 16 residues. Incomplete CDR3 DNA: TGTGCCAGCATCGCGGGGGGGATTGGGCACAATTCACCC. It specifies CASIAGGIGHNSP. The full-length CDR3 reads as CASIAGGIGHNSPLHF.